Below are 10 T cell receptor beta chains sequenced from a single sample in a study of blood T cell repertoires in COVID-19. Clones were sequenced by immunoSEQ multiplex PCR, and TCRdb holds only the in-frame ones, with some missing. Among more than 250,000 clones, roughly 90% were seen once, and the ten largest hold nearly 6.5%. Sequenced input: peripheral blood. The receptors stem from a young man who had recovered from COVID-19.

This chain connects TRBV9 to TRBJ2-1, with 15 positions matching TRBD2. The CDR3 has 18 amino acids. Losses at the gene ends were 4 bases for V and 6 bases for J; bases not matched to a gene: 11. CDR1 SGDLS and CDR2 YYNGEE come from the germline V gene. In nucleotides, the CDR3 is TGTGCCAGCAGCCCCGGGACTAGCGGGGGGCTTCGAGGCAATGAGCAGTTCTTC. Protein sequence: CASSPGTSGGLRGNEQFF.

This chain uses TRBV5-4 with TRBJ1-2, with D tentatively TRBD1 (6 bases). Germline V lookup: CDR1 SGHNT, CDR2 YYREEE (reference sequence). The V and J ends lost 4 bases and 4 bases respectively, with 20 bases between them. The CDR3 totals 16 residues. The CDR3 region has the DNA TGTGCCAGCAGCCCCCCACTCGACAGGAGTGTCTATGGCTACACCTTC. The encoded protein is CASSPPLDRSVYGYTF.

The chain recombines TRBV15 with TRBJ2-7; the D gene is possibly TRBD2 (7 bases). This CDR3 spans 15 amino acids. Trimming took off 0 bases at V and 2 bases at J, with 11 bases between the two ends. The germline CDR1 and CDR2 sequences are LNHNV and YYDKDF (reference sequence). The CDR3 is CATSRDAGATYEQYF. The DNA for the CDR3 is TGTGCCACCAGCAGAGATGCGGGGGCTACCTACGAGCAGTACTTC.

The V and J genes are TRBV7-3 and TRBJ1-1; TRBD1 agrees at 7 bases. The germline CDR1 and CDR2 sequences are SGHTA and FQGTGA. CDR3 length: 13 residues. The ends lost 5 bases at V and 8 bases at J; junction bases unmatched: 8. CDR3 in amino acids: CASSLDREIEAFF. CDR3 bases: TGTGCCAGCAGCCTAGACAGGGAAATAGAAGCTTTCTTT.

The V call is TRBV7-2, the J call TRBJ1-2; 7 bases map to TRBD1. From germline, CDR1 is SGHTA and CDR2 FQGNSA. The J segment lost 5 bases and the V segment lost 0 bases, leaving 3 bases of the junction unmatched. The CDR3 extends over 14 amino acids. The CDR3 sequence: CASSLAGRGYGYTF. The CDR3 DNA reads as TGTGCCAGCAGCTTAGCGGGCAGGGGGTATGGCTACACCTTC.

The V call is TRBV30, the J call TRBJ2-2; D gene ambiguous. The CDR3 extends over 14 amino acids. Deletions cut 3 bases from V and 7 bases from J, with 15 bases between. The germline V gene encodes CDR1 GTSNPN and CDR2 SVGIG (reference sequence). The CDR3 is CAWRGGRVVGELFF. CDR3 nucleotide sequence: TGTGCCTGGAGAGGTGGGCGCGTCGTCGGGGAGCTGTTTTTT.

The J gene is TRBJ2-3, the V gene TRBV10-3, with D possibly TRBD1 on 6 matching bases. V lost 8 bases and J 2 bases, leaving 11 bases between the germline ends. Germline V lookup: CDR1 ENHRY, CDR2 SYGVKD. This CDR3 is 13 amino acids long. Here the CDR3 reads CAIADSHTDTQYF. Here the CDR3 DNA reads TGTGCCATCGCGGACAGCCACACAGATACGCAGTATTTT.

This chain uses TRBV7-9 with TRBJ2-7; TRBD2 might be the D (5 bases). V lost 4 bases and J lost 2, with 12 bases in between. The CDR3 is made up of 14 amino acids. Germline V CDR1 and CDR2: SEHNR, FQNEAQ (reference sequence). The chain's CDR3 is CASSSRGSAYEQYF. The CDR3 DNA is TGTGCCAGCAGCTCCCGGGGAAGTGCCTACGAGCAGTACTTC.

The V call is TRBV10-1, the J call TRBJ2-3; 7 positions agree with TRBD2. CDR3 length equals 15 residues. CDR1 is WNHNN, CDR2 SYGVQD, per germline (reference sequence). The J segment lost 2 bases and the V segment lost 1 base, leaving 3 bases of the junction unmatched. CDR3 residues: CASSEWGGLTDTQYF. The CDR3 DNA reads as TGCGCCAGCAGTGAGTGGGGGGGTCTCACAGATACGCAGTATTTT.

The CDR3 spells CASSEFTGDYEQYF. In DNA, the CDR3 is TGCGCCAGCAGCGAGTTTACAGGGGACTACGAGCAGTACTTC. This chain connects TRBV4-1 to TRBJ2-7; 7 bases fit TRBD1. The germline CDR1 and CDR2 sequences are MGHRA and YSYEKL. The CDR3 covers 14 residues. The ends lost 5 bases at V and 3 bases at J; junction bases unmatched: 7.